The 14 T cell receptor beta chains below all came from one sample that was sequenced in a study of shared clonotypes between healthy human individuals. Clones were sequenced by immunoSEQ multiplex PCR, and TCRdb holds only the in-frame ones, with some missing. Here the sample spans around 2.1 million clones, 95% being singletons. Specimen: naive CD4+ T cells sorted from blood. This sample's subset: CD45RA+ positively selected. These TCRs come from a man aged 18 to 35 in good health.

This rearrangement joins TRBV30 to TRBJ1-1; D ambiguous. CDR3 length: 12 residues. CDR1 GTSNPN and CDR2 SVGIG come from the germline V gene (reference sequence). The ends were cut back, 1 base at V and 11 bases at J, with 14 bases in the middle. CDR3 loop: CAWSADGPPAFF. The CDR3 DNA sequence: TGTGCCTGGAGTGCTGACGGCCCTCCGGCTTTCTTT.

The chain recombines TRBV5-5 with TRBJ2-7; D is unclear. CDR1 and CDR2 (germline): SGHKS, YYEKEE (reference sequence). Trimming stripped 0 bases from V and 0 bases from J, with 7 bases between. The CDR3 is 14 amino acids. The chain's CDR3 is CASSLARVSYEQYF. The DNA for the CDR3 is TGTGCCAGCAGCTTGGCCCGTGTCTCCTACGAGCAGTACTTC.

This chain links TRBV4-1 with TRBJ2-4; D gene ambiguous. The CDR3 length is 17 residues. Trimming removed 1 base from V and 9 bases from J, with 22 bases in between. Germline CDR1 is MGHRA and CDR2 is YSYEKL. The CDR3 DNA sequence: TGCGCCAGCAGCCAAGCCCCCCTTTACTCCGGTGTCCGCATTCAGTACTTC. It specifies CASSQAPLYSGVRIQYF.

The chain joins TRBV7-6 to TRBJ1-2; a possible D gene is TRBD1 (5 bases). The V end lost 4 bases, the J end lost 4 bases, and 16 bases lay between the germline ends. Germline V gene data show CDR1 as SGHVS and CDR2 as FNYEAQ. The CDR3 consists of 15 residues. The CDR3 is CASSSGAGSFYGYTF. The CDR3 DNA reads as TGTGCCAGCAGCTCCGGCGCAGGGTCCTTCTATGGCTACACCTTC.

This clone is a singleton in its sample. At the DNA level, this CDR3 is encoded by other sequences in the same sample as well. The chain is built from TRBV18 and TRBJ2-7, with 11 bases matching TRBD2. V was clipped by 3 bases and J by 1 base; unmatched bases: 2. Germline values: CDR1 KGHSH, CDR2 LQKENI. The length of the CDR3 is 15 residues. Written as DNA, the CDR3 is TGTGCCAGCTCACCCGGACTAGCGGGTTCCTACGAGCAGTACTTC. It codes for CASSPGLAGSYEQYF.

V is TRBV29-1 and J is TRBJ2-3; maybe TRBD2 (6 bases). Looked up from germline, CDR1 is SQVTM and CDR2 is ANQGSEA. Trimming left V 7 bases short and J 0 bases short, with 11 bases between. The CDR3 runs 13 residues. CDR3 sequence reads: CSGGESSTDTQYF. CDR3 DNA: TGCAGCGGGGGGGAATCTAGCACAGATACGCAGTATTTT.

The gene calls are TRBV2 and TRBJ2-5; TRBD2 might be the D (5 bases). Germline V gene data show CDR1 as SNHLY and CDR2 as FYNNEI. Trimming removed 10 bases at V and 0 bases at J, with 12 bases between. This CDR3 is built from 13 residues. The CDR3 region is CATQREYQETQYF. The CDR3 nucleotides read TGTGCCACGCAAAGGGAGTACCAAGAGACCCAGTACTTC. The variable domain in full, with the rest retrieved from reference TRBV2 and TRBJ2-5, is EPEVTQTPSHQVTQMGQEVILRCVPISNHLYFYWYRQILGQKVEFLVSFYNNEISEKSEIFDDQFSVERPDGSNFTLKIRSTKLEDSAMYFCATQREYQETQYFGPGTRLLVL.

This clone showed up just once. V gene TRBV10-1 combines with J gene TRBJ1-5, with a possible D match to TRBD1 (5 bases). V was cut by 8 bases and J by 2 bases, with 10 bases left in between. Germline V gives CDR1 WNHNN, CDR2 SYGVQD (reference sequence). This CDR3 spans 13 amino acids. Here the CDR3 reads CASAPGGNQPQHF. In DNA form, the CDR3 reads TGCGCCAGCGCCCCGGGGGGCAATCAGCCCCAGCATTTT.

V and J are TRBV30 and TRBJ1-5; D gene uncertain. V was clipped by 2 bases and J by 0 bases, with 11 bases between them. This CDR3 comprises 15 residues. In germline, CDR1 is GTSNPN, CDR2 SVGIG (reference sequence). The DNA of the CDR3 is TGTGCCTGGAGTAACTTTGGGGTTAGCAATCAGCCCCAGCATTTT. Translating gives CAWSNFGVSNQPQHF.

The chain couples TRBV7-8 to TRBJ2-3, with 9 bases that match TRBD2. CDR3 size: 16 residues. The V gene end was trimmed by 0 bases and the J gene end by 1 base; junction bases not matched to a gene: 2. Germline V CDR1 and CDR2: SGHVS, FQNEAQ. This chain's CDR3 is CASSLAPSGGTDTQYF. CDR3 bases: TGTGCCAGCAGCTTAGCGCCTAGCGGGGGCACAGATACGCAGTATTTT.

In regard to this clone: This specimen includes other DNA sequences encoding the same CDR3. CDR3: CAWSPKGWSNQPQHF. The CDR3 DNA reads TGTGCCTGGAGTCCGAAAGGGTGGAGCAATCAGCCCCAGCATTTT. This rearrangement joins TRBV30 to TRBJ1-5, with D unresolved. The V end was cut by 2 bases, the J end by 1 base, with 12 bases between. Germline CDR1 GTSNPN, CDR2 SVGIG (reference sequence). The CDR3 spans 15 residues.

The V call is TRBV2, the J call TRBJ2-6, with TRBD1 matching 9 bases. Trimming at V came to 6 bases and at J to 3 bases, leaving 9 bases not matched to a gene. CDR3 size: 17 residues. The V gene's germline CDR1 is SNHLY and CDR2 FYNNEI. The CDR3 nucleotides are TGTGCCAGCAGCAGGGACAGGGTTCTACGTGGGGCCAACGTCCTGACTTTC. Its translation: CASSRDRVLRGANVLTF.

The V gene is TRBV5-1, the J gene TRBJ2-1; TRBD2 matches 10 bases. The junction had 10 bases not matched to a gene; V was cut back by 0 bases and J by 7 bases. In germline, CDR1 is SGHRS, CDR2 YFSETQ. The CDR3 totals 17 residues. The CDR3 DNA reads as TGCGCCAGCAGCTTGGGGGTAGTAGCGGGAGGATCTAATGAGCAGTTCTTC. Protein: CASSLGVVAGGSNEQFF.

The gene calls are TRBV15 and TRBJ2-2; the D is unclear. CDR1 is LNHNV, CDR2 YYDKDF, per germline (reference sequence). Trimming took off 5 bases at V and 4 bases at J, with 11 bases between the two ends. This CDR3 spans 14 amino acids. As DNA, the CDR3 is TGTGCCACCAGCCTCGACTTTTTCACCGGGGAGCTGTTTTTT. Encoded protein: CATSLDFFTGELFF. Using reference TRBV15 and TRBJ2-2 for the parts outside the CDR3, the full variable domain is DAMVIQNPRYQVTQFGKPVTLSCSQTLNHNVMYWYQQKSSQAPKLLFHYYDKDFNNEADTPDNFQSRRPNTSFCFLDIRSPGLGDTAMYLCATSLDFFTGELFFGEGSRLTVL.